This TCR beta chain was sequenced during a study of blood T cell repertoires in COVID-19. On the study more broadly: Acute and convalescent COVID-19 specimens originated in the United States, Italy and Spain. Sample material is recorded as cDNA or gDNA derived from T cells, B-cell-depleted T cells, or PBMCs.

Original data processing: For nucleated cells, counts were estimated from reference gene primer amplification. Using immunoSEQ multiplex PCR, the repertoire was profiled, and TCRdb retains in-frame clones only, with some absent. The V and J calls and clone size were taken over from that table, and D and trimming were inferred from the DNA. The sample holds some 200,000 clones, approximately 89% seen once. The CDR3 totals 13 residues. Germline CDR1 MDHEN, CDR2 SYDVKM. Deletions cut 8 bases from V and 4 bases from J, with 14 bases between. V is TRBV28 and J is TRBJ1-1; D call uncertain. Sequenced sample: peripheral blood. This sequence originates from a woman aged 60-75 years with acute or convalescent COVID-19. DNA for the CDR3: TGTGCCAGCCTCAAACGGGATTTCACTGAAGCTTTCTTT. It is translated as CASLKRDFTEAFF.